These T cell receptor beta chains were read from a single sample in a study of T cell responses to AZD1222 COVID-19 vaccine. Assay: immunoSEQ multiplex PCR; the TCRdb copy retains only in-frame clones and omits some. Here the sample spans 120,000 or so clones, over 80% being singletons. The material was peripheral blood, obtained on day 0 of AZD1222 vaccination. These receptor sequences come from an adult in good health. The CDR3 runs from the conserved cysteine through the conserved F or W. A D gene is named only where the DNA matches it firmly. Size tells how often a clone was seen (once, few, many) or the class of an expanded clone, and some rows leave it out.

V gene: TRBV25-1
J gene: TRBJ1-2
D gene: -
clone size: -
CDR3 protein: CASSERGRLGGYTF
CDR3 DNA: TGTGCCAGCAGTGAACGGGGCAGGTTGGGTGGCTACACCTTC

V gene: TRBV30
J gene: TRBJ2-2
D gene: -
clone size: -
CDR3 protein: CAWRRQVGGELFF
CDR3 DNA: TGTGCCTGGAGGAGACAGGTCGGCGGGGAGCTGTTTTTT

V gene: TRBV3-1/TRBV3-2
J gene: TRBJ2-3
D gene: -
clone size: -
CDR3 protein: CASSVRGGTDTQYF
CDR3 DNA: TGTGCCAGCAGCGTTCGAGGGGGAACAGATACGCAGTATTTT

V gene: TRBV2
J gene: TRBJ1-1
D gene: -
clone size: -
CDR3 protein: CASSLRGDTEAFF
CDR3 DNA: TGTGCCAGCAGTTTAAGGGGAGACACTGAAGCTTTCTTT

V gene: TRBV19
J gene: TRBJ2-3
D gene: -
clone size: once
CDR3 protein: CASSIWQGFDTQYF
CDR3 DNA: TGTGCCAGTAGTATCTGGCAGGGGTTTGATACGCAGTATTTT

V gene: TRBV10-3
J gene: TRBJ2-3
D gene: TRBD2
clone size: -
CDR3 protein: CAISESFSGGATDTQYF
CDR3 DNA: TGTGCCATCAGTGAGTCGTTTAGCGGGGGGGCGACAGATACGCAGTATTTT

V gene: TRBV2
J gene: TRBJ1-1
D gene: -
clone size: -
CDR3 protein: CASSEQGLNTEAFF
CDR3 DNA: TGTGCCAGCAGCGAACAGGGTTTGAACACTGAAGCTTTCTTT

V gene: TRBV12-3/TRBV12-4
J gene: TRBJ1-2
D gene: -
clone size: -
CDR3 protein: CASSLGGMGGYTF
CDR3 DNA: TGTGCCAGCAGCCTAGGGGGAATGGGTGGCTACACCTTC

V gene: TRBV5-1
J gene: TRBJ1-4
D gene: TRBD1
clone size: -
CDR3 protein: CASSSDAPGQGNEKLFF
CDR3 DNA: TGCGCCAGCAGCTCAGATGCCCCGGGACAGGGGAATGAAAAACTGTTTTTT

V gene: TRBV5-4
J gene: TRBJ2-3
D gene: -
clone size: -
CDR3 protein: CASRLPGDTQYF
CDR3 DNA: TGTGCCAGCAGATTGCCCGGGGATACGCAGTATTTT

V gene: TRBV28
J gene: TRBJ1-2
D gene: -
clone size: few
CDR3 protein: CASSRQFGYTF
CDR3 DNA: TGTGCCAGCAGCCGACAGTTTGGCTACACCTTC

V gene: TRBV10-1
J gene: TRBJ2-5
D gene: -
clone size: -
CDR3 protein: CASSESASRQETQYF
CDR3 DNA: TGCGCCAGCAGTGAGTCGGCTAGTCGGCAAGAGACCCAGTACTTC

V gene: TRBV5-8
J gene: TRBJ2-7
D gene: TRBD1
clone size: -
CDR3 protein: CASSKTGAYEQYF
CDR3 DNA: TGTGCCAGCAGCAAGACAGGGGCCTACGAGCAGTACTTC

V gene: TRBV11-2
J gene: TRBJ1-2
D gene: TRBD1
clone size: -
CDR3 protein: CASSSTGALYGYTF
CDR3 DNA: TGTGCCAGCAGCTCGACAGGGGCGCTCTATGGTTACACCTTC

V gene: TRBV2
J gene: TRBJ1-5
D gene: -
clone size: -
CDR3 protein: CASSVVRDQPQHF
CDR3 DNA: TGTGCCAGCAGTGTGGTCAGGGATCAGCCCCAGCATTTT

V gene: TRBV18
J gene: TRBJ1-3
D gene: TRBD1
clone size: -
CDR3 protein: CASSPLSDRGGSGNTIYF
CDR3 DNA: TGTGCCAGCTCACCACTATCCGACAGGGGGGGATCTGGAAACACCATATATTTT

V gene: TRBV11-2
J gene: TRBJ2-7
D gene: TRBD2
clone size: -
CDR3 protein: CASRSTGGSMMNEQYF
CDR3 DNA: TGTGCCAGCAGATCTACTGGCGGGAGCATGATGAACGAGCAGTACTTC

V gene: TRBV24-1
J gene: TRBJ1-2
D gene: TRBD1
clone size: -
CDR3 protein: CATSDLVGQGIGGYTF
CDR3 DNA: TGTGCCACCAGTGATTTAGTAGGACAGGGGATCGGAGGCTACACCTTC

V gene: TRBV7-8
J gene: TRBJ2-3
D gene: TRBD2
clone size: -
CDR3 protein: CASSIGLATDTQYF
CDR3 DNA: TGTGCCAGCAGCATCGGACTAGCTACAGATACGCAGTATTTT

V gene: TRBV18
J gene: TRBJ2-2
D gene: -
clone size: -
CDR3 protein: CASSPPVVRGTGELFF
CDR3 DNA: TGTGCCAGCTCACCACCGGTAGTCAGGGGAACCGGGGAGCTGTTTTTT

V gene: TRBV5-1
J gene: TRBJ2-7
D gene: TRBD2
clone size: -
CDR3 protein: CASSKTGTTGHEQYF
CDR3 DNA: TGCGCCAGCAGCAAAACCGGGACTACGGGGCACGAGCAGTACTTC

V gene: TRBV18
J gene: TRBJ2-3
D gene: -
clone size: -
CDR3 protein: CASSPLGRTDTDTQYF
CDR3 DNA: TGTGCCAGCTCACCACTGGGCAGAACCGACACAGATACGCAGTATTTT

V gene: TRBV5-8
J gene: TRBJ1-2
D gene: -
clone size: few
CDR3 protein: CASSWAGGPLYGYTF
CDR3 DNA: TGTGCCAGCAGCTGGGCGGGGGGACCTCTCTATGGCTACACCTTC

V gene: TRBV11-2
J gene: TRBJ1-6
D gene: TRBD1
clone size: -
CDR3 protein: CASSLRQGNSPLHF
CDR3 DNA: TGTGCCAGCAGCTTACGACAGGGTAATTCACCCCTCCACTTT

V gene: TRBV2
J gene: TRBJ1-2
D gene: -
clone size: -
CDR3 protein: CASSELTNYYGYTF
CDR3 DNA: TGTGCCAGCAGTGAACTGACAAACTACTATGGCTACACCTTC